The source of this T cell receptor (beta chain) is a study of blood T cell repertoires in COVID-19. Trimming stripped 2 bases from V and 8 bases from J, with 15 bases between. Germline loops: CDR1 KGHSH, CDR2 LQKENI. This CDR3 has 14 residues. Some clones are missing from TCRdb's copy, which holds only in-frame ones; the method was immunoSEQ multiplex PCR. The repertoire holds roughly 400,000 clones, with approximately 90% as singletons. Those enrolled, adults aged roughly 18 to 90 years, came from about two dozen US areas. The sequenced sample was PBMCs or T cells enriched from blood (not recorded which). The chain carries TRBV18 and TRBJ1-2; the D gene is possibly TRBD1 (6 bases). The sequence was collected from a woman between 18 and 30 years old who had been exposed to COVID-19. The CDR3 DNA sequence: TGTGCCAGCTCACCAGCGGAGGCAGGGGTCGGCTACACCTTC. Protein product: CASSPAEAGVGYTF.